The 20 T cell receptor beta chains reported below all come from one sample, sequenced in a study of CD8+ T cells in alopecia areata (dated by TCRdb to the late 2010s). Explained via the paper, the time point label denotes: about four weeks on oral tofacitinib. The sample's treatment or condition label is to be understood as: oral pan-JAK inhibitor, 5-10 mg twice daily. Library method: the immunoSEQ multiplex PCR assay. For TCR sequencing, RNA was extracted from every sample and reverse transcribed into cDNA to serve as template. The source is immuneACCESS, and TCRdb retained only in-frame sequences with V and J called. Part of the clones is not carried over; for the studies checked, unresolved V genes explain less than half of this, and the remainder is unexplained. This sample comprises 140,000 to 150,000 clones, 45% to 65% of them detected only once. The ten biggest clones cover about 16% of the sample.

Sequenced material: CD8+ T cells sorted from blood, taken at week 4, from a patient treated with tofacitinib. These receptors all come from a human donor with alopecia areata.

The chain combines TRBV5-6 with TRBJ1-2; D unresolved. Looked up from germline, CDR1 is SGHDT and CDR2 is YYEEEE. Trimming shortened V by 4 bases and J by 2 bases, and 6 bases separated the two germline ends. The CDR3 loop spans 12 amino acids. CDR3 sequence (DNA): TGTGCCAGCAGCCGGGGAAACTATGGCTACACCTTC. This gives the protein CASSRGNYGYTF.

In this sample, this clone turned up a few times. The V and J genes are TRBV5-1 and TRBJ2-1; D remains unclear. Trimming pared 5 bases from V and 0 bases from J, leaving 9 bases between. Germline-derived CDR1 and CDR2 are SGHRS and YFSETQ. The CDR3 sequence is 14 residues long. CDR3 sequence reads: CASRDERSYNEQFF. The CDR3 DNA reads as TGCGCCAGCAGGGACGAGCGCTCCTACAATGAGCAGTTCTTC. Based on the CDR3 plus reference TRBV5-1 and TRBJ2-1, the full variable domain is KAGVTQTPRYLIKTRGQQVTLSCSPISGHRSVSWYQQTPGQGLQFLFEYFSETQRNKGNFPGRFSGRQFSNSRSEMNVSTLELGDSALYLCASRDERSYNEQFFGPGTRLTVL.

This sequence joins TRBV4-1 and TRBJ2-7; D is ambiguous. V lost 1 base, J lost 3 bases, and 10 bases lay in between. Germline CDR1 is MGHRA and CDR2 is YSYEKL. This CDR3 contains 14 residues. The CDR3 DNA follows: TGCGCCAGCAGCCAAGGAGGCAACCTCTACGAGCAGTACTTC. This sequence encodes CASSQGGNLYEQYF.

V and J are TRBV15 and TRBJ2-7, with a possible D match to TRBD1 (6 bases). Germline-derived CDR1 and CDR2 are LNHNV and YYDKDF (reference sequence). The CDR3 spans 15 residues. The V end was cut by 0 bases, the J end by 2 bases, with 11 bases between. In DNA, the CDR3 is TGTGCCACCAGCAGAGATGAAGGGGGTCCCTACGAGCAGTACTTC. It encodes CATSRDEGGPYEQYF.

This clone was recorded a few times. The chain has TRBV6-5 and TRBJ2-2, with D unresolved. CDR3 size: 14 residues. Trimming took off 0 bases at V and 3 bases at J, with 5 bases between the two ends. Germline lookup yields CDR1 MNHEY and CDR2 SVGAGI. The CDR3 loop reads CASSYSGHTGELFF. CDR3 in DNA: TGTGCCAGCAGTTACTCAGGGCACACCGGGGAGCTGTTTTTT.

The V call is TRBV9, the J call TRBJ2-7; the D is unclear. The CDR3 covers 15 residues. CDR1 and CDR2 (germline): SGDLS, YYNGEE. The V end was cut by 3 bases, the J end by 1 base, with 14 bases between. The CDR3 DNA reads TGTGCCAGCAGCGAGGGAACGGCAGCATCCTACGAGCAGTACTTC. Protein: CASSEGTAASYEQYF. The variable domain in full, completed from reference TRBV9 and TRBJ2-7, reads DSGVTQTPKHLITATGQRVTLRCSPRSGDLSVYWYQQSLDQGLQFLIQYYNGEERAKGNILERFSAQQFPDLHSELNLSSLELGDSALYFCASSEGTAASYEQYFGPGTRLTVT.

This clone was seen only once. The V call is TRBV6-5, the J call TRBJ2-1, with D possibly being TRBD2 (6 bases). Trimming shortened V by 2 bases and J by 0 bases, and 11 bases separated the two germline ends. In germline, CDR1 is MNHEY, CDR2 SVGAGI. The CDR3 is 16 residues long. As DNA, the CDR3 is TGTGCCAGCAGTTACCTAGGAGGGAGCTCCTACAATGAGCAGTTCTTC. The encoded protein is CASSYLGGSSYNEQFF.

The chain has TRBV7-9 and TRBJ2-5; D gene unclear. Germline CDR1 SEHNR, CDR2 FQNEAQ (reference sequence). The V end lost 5 bases, the J end lost 5 bases, and 15 bases lay between the germline ends. The CDR3 sequence is 14 residues long. The DNA of the CDR3 is TGTGCCAGCAGCCCATACGACGGCGTGGAGACCCAGTACTTC. This gives the protein CASSPYDGVETQYF.

The chain is built from TRBV2 and TRBJ1-6; 7 bases align to TRBD1. This CDR3 region has 15 residues. Germline CDR1 is SNHLY and CDR2 is FYNNEI. The trim removed 8 bases at V and 4 bases at J, leaving 8 bases unmatched. CDR3 bases: TGTGCCAGCCTTCCAGGGGGAGAGTATAATTCACCCCTCCACTTT. Protein product: CASLPGGEYNSPLHF.

The chain is built from TRBV29-1 and TRBJ1-1, with a weak D call TRBD1 (6 bases). Germline V CDR1 and CDR2: SQVTM, ANQGSEA. CDR3 size: 14 residues. Trimming cost V 3 bases and J 0 bases, with 11 bases left between them. The CDR3 here is CSVDWGTLNTEAFF. Here the CDR3 DNA reads TGCAGCGTTGACTGGGGGACACTGAACACTGAAGCTTTCTTT. Looking up the rest from reference TRBV29-1 and TRBJ1-1 gives the full variable domain: SAVISQKPSRDICQRGTSLTIQCQVDSQVTMMFWYRQQPGQSLTLIATANQGSEATYESGFVIDKFPISRPNLTFSTLTVSNMSPEDSSIYLCSVDWGTLNTEAFFGQGTRLTVV.

The J gene is TRBJ1-1, the V gene TRBV6-6; 9 bases are shared with TRBD1. The CDR3 runs to 15 residues. With V trimmed by 7 bases and J by 0 bases, 6 bases remained unmatched. CDR1 MNHNY and CDR2 SVGAGI come from the germline V gene (reference sequence). The CDR3 is CASKQGAGVNTEAFF. CDR3 sequence (DNA): TGTGCCAGCAAACAGGGGGCAGGGGTGAACACTGAAGCTTTCTTT.

The chain links TRBV5-1 to TRBJ1-2, with TRBD1 matching 8 bases. Germline trimming cut 4 bases from V and 3 bases from J; bases unmatched to any gene: 8. Germline V lookup: CDR1 SGHRS, CDR2 YFSETQ. The CDR3 extends over 15 amino acids. The CDR3 nucleotides are TGCGCCAGCAGCGTCGGATCAGGGGGCGACTATGGCTACACCTTC. The encoded protein is CASSVGSGGDYGYTF.

This clone came up a few times. The chain couples TRBV10-2 to TRBJ1-1; D remains unclear. Trimming removed 11 bases at V and 7 bases at J, with 14 bases between. CDR3 length: 11 residues. In germline, CDR1 is WSHSY, CDR2 SAAADI. DNA for the CDR3: TGCGCCTCGTATCGTGAGGGTGAAGCTTTCTTT. Translation gives CASYREGEAFF.

The sample holds a few counts of this clone. The chain joins TRBV4-1 to TRBJ1-1, with D perhaps matching TRBD1 (5 bases). Germline CDR1 MGHRA, CDR2 YSYEKL. The CDR3 length is 13 residues. Trimming removed 6 bases from V and 0 bases from J, with 8 bases in between. CDR3 loop: CASSYRLNTEAFF. CDR3 sequence (DNA): TGCGCCAGCAGTTACAGGTTGAACACTGAAGCTTTCTTT.

CDR3 region: CASSLVRGGNIQYF. As DNA, the CDR3 is TGTGCCAGCAGTTTAGTCAGGGGTGGAAACATTCAGTACTTC. J is TRBJ2-4 and V is TRBV27; the D gene is possibly TRBD1 (6 bases). Germline values: CDR1 MNHEY, CDR2 SMNVEV (reference sequence). The CDR3 contains 14 residues. Between the trimmed V and J ends, which lost 2 bases and 6 bases, there was a span of 11 bases.

Concerning this clone itself: Other nucleotide sequences from this sample produce the same CDR3. The chain joins TRBV5-1 to TRBJ2-7; no clear D. V shed 0 bases and J shed 1 base, with 5 bases lying between them. CDR1 is SGHRS, CDR2 YFSETQ, per germline. The CDR3 covers 13 residues. CDR3 sequence (DNA): TGCGCCAGCAGCTTGGAGGGTTCCTACGAGCAGTACTTC. It specifies CASSLEGSYEQYF.

This clone is a singleton in its sample. The rearrangement links TRBV2 to TRBJ2-7; weak D call: TRBD1 (5 bases). The germline gives CDR1 SNHLY, CDR2 FYNNEI. V gave up 6 bases and J gave up 2 bases, with 14 bases separating them. The length of the CDR3 is 14 residues. As DNA, the CDR3 is TGTGCCAGCAGGACCGTGACAGACGCCTACGAGCAGTACTTC. Translated, it gives CASRTVTDAYEQYF.

The chain couples TRBV5-6 to TRBJ1-6; possibly TRBD1 for D (5 bases). CDR3 size: 12 residues. Germline V gene data show CDR1 as SGHDT and CDR2 as YYEEEE. Trimming shortened V by 4 bases and J by 15 bases, and 14 bases separated the two germline ends. CDR3 protein: CASSLQGLLLHF. CDR3 DNA sequence: TGTGCCAGCAGCCTGCAGGGTCTACTCCTCCACTTT.

The chain is built from TRBV9 and TRBJ2-2; no definite D call. This CDR3 is built from 13 residues. Trimming took off 3 bases at V and 6 bases at J, with 9 bases between the two ends. Germline lookup yields CDR1 SGDLS and CDR2 YYNGEE. CDR3: CASSASQAGELFF. As DNA, the CDR3 is TGTGCCAGCAGCGCCTCTCAGGCCGGGGAGCTGTTTTTT.

This chain links TRBV29-1 with TRBJ1-4; perhaps TRBD1 as D (5 bases). V gave up 6 bases and J gave up 7 bases, with 18 bases separating them. The germline V gene has CDR1 SQVTM and CDR2 ANQGSEA. The length of the CDR3 is 14 residues. CDR3 bases: TGCAGCGTCCAAGAGGAGGGGTTTACTGAAAAACTGTTTTTT. Its translation: CSVQEEGFTEKLFF.